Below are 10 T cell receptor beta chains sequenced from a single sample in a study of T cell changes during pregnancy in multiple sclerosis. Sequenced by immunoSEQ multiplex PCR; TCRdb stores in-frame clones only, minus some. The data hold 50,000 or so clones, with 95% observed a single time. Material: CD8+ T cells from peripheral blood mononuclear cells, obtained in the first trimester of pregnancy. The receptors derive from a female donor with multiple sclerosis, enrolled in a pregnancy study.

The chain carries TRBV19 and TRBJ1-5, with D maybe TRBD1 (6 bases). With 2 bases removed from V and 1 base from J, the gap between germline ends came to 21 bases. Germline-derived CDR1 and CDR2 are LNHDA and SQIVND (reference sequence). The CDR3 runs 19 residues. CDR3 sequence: CASSISHRASESSNQPQHF. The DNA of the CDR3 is TGTGCCAGTAGTATATCTCACAGGGCCAGCGAGTCCAGCAATCAGCCCCAGCATTTT.

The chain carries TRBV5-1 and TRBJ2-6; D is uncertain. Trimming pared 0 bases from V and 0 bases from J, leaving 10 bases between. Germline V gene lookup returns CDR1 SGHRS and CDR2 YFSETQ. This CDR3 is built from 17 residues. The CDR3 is CASSLGLTISGANVLTF. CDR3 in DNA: TGCGCCAGCAGCTTGGGCCTAACTATCTCTGGGGCCAACGTCCTGACTTTC.

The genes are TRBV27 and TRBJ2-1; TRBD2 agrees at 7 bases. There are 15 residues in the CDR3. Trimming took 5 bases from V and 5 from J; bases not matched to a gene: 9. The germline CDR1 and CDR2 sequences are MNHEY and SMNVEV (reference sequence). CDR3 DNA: TGTGCCAGCAGTCCGAGGGCTAGCGGACACAATGAGCAGTTCTTC. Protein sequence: CASSPRASGHNEQFF.

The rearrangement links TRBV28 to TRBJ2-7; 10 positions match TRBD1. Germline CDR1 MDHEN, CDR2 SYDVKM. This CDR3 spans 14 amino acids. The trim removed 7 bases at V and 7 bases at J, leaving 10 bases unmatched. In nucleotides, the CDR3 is TGTGCCAGCATGATCGGACAGGGGGTGGCTGAGCAGTACTTC. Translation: CASMIGQGVAEQYF.

CDR3 nucleotide sequence: TGTGCCAGTAGTATAGGACTAGCGGGAATCTACGAGCAGTACTTC. As protein: CASSIGLAGIYEQYF. The chain uses TRBV19 and TRBJ2-7, with 11 positions matching TRBD2. The CDR3 has 15 residues. J was trimmed by 3 bases and V by 1 base; bases with no gene match: 2. CDR1 and CDR2 (germline): LNHDA, SQIVND (reference sequence).

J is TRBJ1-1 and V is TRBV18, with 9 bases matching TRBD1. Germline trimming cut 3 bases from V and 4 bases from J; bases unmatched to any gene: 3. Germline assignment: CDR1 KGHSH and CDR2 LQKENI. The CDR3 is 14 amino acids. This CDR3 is CASSPGTGSTEAFF. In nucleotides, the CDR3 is TGTGCCAGCTCACCCGGGACAGGGAGCACTGAAGCTTTCTTT.

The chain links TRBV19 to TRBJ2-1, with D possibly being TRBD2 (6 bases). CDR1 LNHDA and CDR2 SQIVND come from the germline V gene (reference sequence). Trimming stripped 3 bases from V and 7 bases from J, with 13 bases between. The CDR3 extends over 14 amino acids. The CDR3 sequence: CASSMAGKFNEQFF. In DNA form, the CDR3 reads TGTGCCAGTAGTATGGCGGGAAAGTTTAATGAGCAGTTCTTC. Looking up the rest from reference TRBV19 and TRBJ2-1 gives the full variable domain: DGGITQSPKYLFRKEGQNVTLSCEQNLNHDAMYWYRQDPGQGLRLIYYSQIVNDFQKGDIAEGYSVSREKKESFPLTVTSAQKNPTAFYLCASSMAGKFNEQFFGPGTRLTVL.

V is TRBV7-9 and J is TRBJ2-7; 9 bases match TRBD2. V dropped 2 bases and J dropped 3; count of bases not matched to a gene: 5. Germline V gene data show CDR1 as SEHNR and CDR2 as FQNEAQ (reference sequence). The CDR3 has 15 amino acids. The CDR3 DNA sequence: TGTGCCAGCAGCTTATTAGCGGGAGAGGGCTACGAGCAGTACTTC. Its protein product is CASSLLAGEGYEQYF.

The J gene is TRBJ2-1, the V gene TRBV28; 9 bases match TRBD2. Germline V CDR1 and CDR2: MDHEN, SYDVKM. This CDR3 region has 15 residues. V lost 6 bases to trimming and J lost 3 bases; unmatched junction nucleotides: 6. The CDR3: CASSLASGNYNEQFF. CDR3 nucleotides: TGTGCCAGCAGCTTGGCTAGCGGGAACTACAATGAGCAGTTCTTC. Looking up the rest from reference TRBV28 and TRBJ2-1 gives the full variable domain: DVKVTQSSRYLVKRTGEKVFLECVQDMDHENMFWYRQDPGLGLRLIYFSYDVKMKEKGDIPEGYSVSREKKERFSLILESASTNQTSMYLCASSLASGNYNEQFFGPGTRLTVL.

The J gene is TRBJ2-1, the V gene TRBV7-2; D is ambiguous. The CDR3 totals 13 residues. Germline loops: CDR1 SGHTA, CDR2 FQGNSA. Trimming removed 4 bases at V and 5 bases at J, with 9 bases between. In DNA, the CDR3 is TGTGCCAGCAGCTCGATACCGGACAATGAGCAGTTCTTC. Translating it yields CASSSIPDNEQFF.